Presented here are 27 T cell receptor beta chains from one specimen sequenced in a study of cytomegalovirus exposure and HLA in healthy donors. The primer mix had 60 Vbeta and 13 Jbeta primers. TCRdb keeps only in-frame clones here, not all; method: immunoSEQ multiplex PCR. The sample records 200,000 or so clones, over 70% being singletons. Sequenced: PBMCs. The receptors come from a man between 45 and 60 years old in good health and CMV-seronegative.

This rearrangement joins TRBV30 to TRBJ1-5; TRBD1 is a possible D gene (5 bases). V shed 5 bases and J shed 5 bases, with 16 bases lying between them. The length of the CDR3 is 14 residues. The germline CDR1 and CDR2 sequences are GTSNPN and SVGIG (reference sequence). The CDR3 DNA reads TGTGCCTGGGGAACCGGGGGGTTTGATCAGCCCCAGCATTTT. Encoded protein: CAWGTGGFDQPQHF.

This clone was found once. The chain employs TRBV4-3 and TRBJ2-2; TRBD2 is a possible D gene (6 bases). The CDR3 extends over 15 amino acids. V shed 2 bases and J shed 5 bases, with 12 bases lying between them. Germline CDR1 reads LGHNA; CDR2 reads YSLEER. CDR3 residues: CASSQWRGGTGELFF. CDR3 nucleotides: TGCGCCAGCAGCCAATGGAGGGGTGGAACCGGGGAGCTGTTTTTT.

The V call is TRBV30, the J call TRBJ2-1; no firm D call. Germline V gene sequence: CDR1 GTSNPN, CDR2 SVGIG (reference sequence). This CDR3 is built from 11 residues. Trimming pared 4 bases from V and 4 bases from J, leaving 5 bases between. CDR3 in amino acids: CAWIQYNEQFF. DNA for the CDR3: TGTGCCTGGATCCAGTACAATGAGCAGTTCTTC.

V and J are TRBV7-9 and TRBJ1-2; 7 nucleotides line up with TRBD1. Looked up from germline, CDR1 is SEHNR and CDR2 is FQNEAQ (reference sequence). The CDR3 totals 14 residues. The V gene end was trimmed by 5 bases and the J gene end by 7 bases; junction bases not matched to a gene: 10. The CDR3 reads CASSPGTARLGYTF. The CDR3 nucleotides are TGTGCCAGCAGCCCCGGGACAGCTCGGCTTGGCTACACCTTC.

The chain combines TRBV7-2 with TRBJ1-5, with TRBD1 matching over 9 bases. There are 15 residues in the CDR3. Trimming at V came to 0 bases and at J to 7 bases, leaving 4 bases not matched to a gene. CDR1 and CDR2 from the germline V gene are SGHTA and FQGNSA. The CDR3 bases are TGTGCCAGCAGCTTAGCCTGGACAGGGGTCCAGCCCCAGCATTTT. It codes for CASSLAWTGVQPQHF.

Comment on this clone: An end of the junction does not agree with germline; a read error may underlie this. The genes are TRBV7-9 and TRBJ2-7, with D perhaps matching TRBD1 (6 bases). Germline V CDR1 and CDR2: SEHNR, FQNEAQ (reference sequence). This CDR3 has 14 residues. The CDR3 nucleotides are TGTTCCAGCAGCTCCCCGGGACAAGAGTACGAGCAGTACTTC. Amino acids: CSSSSPGQEYEQYF.

The chain uses TRBV7-2 and TRBJ2-7, with D possibly TRBD1 on 6 matching bases. This CDR3 contains 12 residues. The V end lost 2 bases, the J end lost 6 bases, and 8 bases lay between the germline ends. Germline CDR1 and CDR2: SGHTA and FQGNSA. DNA of the CDR3: TGTGCCAGCAGCTTACCCAGGGGCGAGCAGTACTTC. It yields the protein CASSLPRGEQYF. Drawing the rest from reference TRBV7-2 and TRBJ2-7, the complete variable domain is GAGVSQSPSNKVTEKGKDVELRCDPISGHTALYWYRQSLGQGLEFLIYFQGNSAPDKSGLPSDRFSAERTGGSVSTLTIQRTQQEDSAVYLCASSLPRGEQYFGPGTRLTVT.

This chain links TRBV5-1 with TRBJ1-4; D is possibly TRBD1 (5 bases). V shed 0 bases and J shed 4 bases, with 13 bases lying between them. This CDR3 region has 16 residues. Germline V lookup: CDR1 SGHRS, CDR2 YFSETQ. The chain's CDR3 is CASSLGRGSGNEKLFF. The CDR3 region has the DNA TGCGCCAGCAGCTTGGGTCGGGGGAGCGGTAATGAAAAACTGTTTTTT.

The chain carries TRBV6-5 and TRBJ2-6; a possible D gene is TRBD2 (5 bases). The CDR3 runs to 14 residues. Germline assignment: CDR1 MNHEY and CDR2 SVGAGI. Deletions cut 5 bases from V and 3 bases from J, with 8 bases between. For the CDR3, the DNA is TGTGCCAGCAGTCCCCGGGATGGGGCCAACGTCCTGACTTTC. This sequence encodes CASSPRDGANVLTF.

The V and J genes are TRBV5-1 and TRBJ2-1, with TRBD1 matching 7 bases. CDR3 length: 15 residues. The V segment lost 4 bases and the J segment 4 bases; nucleotides outside the gene matches: 8. The V gene's germline CDR1 is SGHRS and CDR2 YFSETQ. The CDR3 spells CASSPGTDRYNEQFF. The CDR3 DNA is TGCGCCAGCAGCCCCGGGACAGATAGATACAATGAGCAGTTCTTC.

This chain connects TRBV6-1 to TRBJ2-7, with D possibly TRBD2 on 6 matching bases. The CDR3 is 12 amino acids. From germline, CDR1 is MNHNS and CDR2 SASEGT. The V and J ends lost 2 bases and 6 bases respectively, with 8 bases between them. The CDR3 here is CASSEMGGEQYF. The CDR3 DNA sequence: TGTGCCAGCAGTGAAATGGGAGGCGAGCAGTACTTC.

This clone was counted once. Other DNA sequences in the same sample also yield this CDR3. The V and J genes are TRBV7-2 and TRBJ2-1, with D perhaps TRBD1 (5 bases). Per the germline V gene, CDR1 is SGHTA and CDR2 is FQGNSA. This CDR3 has 11 amino acids. V was cut by 5 bases and J by 9 bases, with 8 bases left in between. CDR3 bases: TGTGCCAGCAGCCAGGGTGGTGAGCAGTTCTTC. It is translated as CASSQGGEQFF.

This chain connects TRBV21-1 to TRBJ1-5. TRBV21-1 is designated a pseudogene. CDR3 length equals 18 residues. The CDR3 spells CASSKISGGGGCNQPQHF. The CDR3 nucleotides are TGTGCCAGCAGCAAGATCTCGGGGGGGGGCGGTTGCAATCAGCCCCAGCATTTT.

The chain joins TRBV18 to TRBJ2-7, with D perhaps TRBD1 (6 bases). Trimming took 3 bases from V and 5 from J, leaving 14 bases between them. Germline V gives CDR1 KGHSH, CDR2 LQKENI. This CDR3 region has 14 residues. The CDR3 reads CASSPIHRVHEQYF. The CDR3 DNA follows: TGTGCCAGCTCACCCATCCACAGGGTCCACGAGCAGTACTTC.

The chain carries TRBV7-2 and TRBJ2-7; D may be TRBD2 (6 bases). V gave up 3 bases and J gave up 6 bases, with 12 bases separating them. This CDR3 is 13 amino acids long. CDR1 is SGHTA and CDR2 is FQGNSA in the germline V gene. CDR3 sequence (DNA): TGTGCCAGCAGCTTGGGGGGACGTCTCGAGCAGTACTTC. It specifies CASSLGGRLEQYF.

Comments on this clone: One end of the junction does not line up with germline, which may come from a read error. The chain carries TRBV7-7 and TRBJ2-5; 12 nucleotides match TRBD2. CDR1 SSHAT and CDR2 FNYEAQ come from the germline V gene (reference sequence). The CDR3 sequence is 15 residues long. The CDR3 is CASSQSSGGAKTQYF. CDR3 sequence (DNA): TGTGCTAGCAGCCAGTCTAGCGGGGGGGCGAAGACCCAGTACTTC. Based on the CDR3 plus reference TRBV7-7 and TRBJ2-5, the full variable domain is GAGVSQSPRYKVTKRGQDVTLRCDPISSHATLYWYQQALGQGPEFLTYFNYEAQPDKSGLPSDRFSAERPEGSISTLTIQRTEQRDSAMYRCASSQSSGGAKTQYFGPGTRLLVL.

This chain joins TRBV5-1 and TRBJ1-1, with 9 bases matching TRBD1. The CDR3 spans 15 residues. V trimming: 4 bases; J trimming: 5 bases; junction bases outside the gene matches: 9. Looked up from germline, CDR1 is SGHRS and CDR2 is YFSETQ. The CDR3 DNA is TGCGCCAGCAGCCCCACAGGGGGCGCAGGGACTGAAGCTTTCTTT. Its translation is CASSPTGGAGTEAFF.

The genes are TRBV2 and TRBJ1-5, with D perhaps TRBD1 (6 bases). Per the germline V gene, CDR1 is SNHLY and CDR2 is FYNNEI. V lost 7 bases and J lost 6, with 19 bases in between. The CDR3 loop spans 15 amino acids. CDR3 region: CASMLGPTQGQPQHF. DNA of the CDR3: TGTGCCAGCATGTTGGGACCGACACAGGGTCAGCCCCAGCATTTT. The variable domain in full, completed from reference TRBV2 and TRBJ1-5, reads EPEVTQTPSHQVTQMGQEVILRCVPISNHLYFYWYRQILGQKVEFLVSFYNNEISEKSEIFDDQFSVERPDGSNFTLKIRSTKLEDSAMYFCASMLGPTQGQPQHFGDGTRLSIL.

There are a few counts of this clone. The CDR3, as DNA: TGTGCCAGCAGCTCCGGAGACAGGGGGATCTACAATGAGCAGTTCTTC. It encodes CASSSGDRGIYNEQFF. The chain is built from TRBV9 and TRBJ2-1, with TRBD1 matching over 9 bases. The CDR3 runs 16 residues. CDR1 and CDR2 (germline): SGDLS, YYNGEE. Germline trimming cut 4 bases from V and 3 bases from J; bases unmatched to any gene: 8.

In DNA, the CDR3 is TGTGCCAGCAGCTGGGTCCGACAGGGATCCAATGAGCAGTTCTTC. It translates to CASSWVRQGSNEQFF. V and J are TRBV7-9 and TRBJ2-1; 7 bases are a match to TRBD1. The germline CDR1 and CDR2 sequences are SEHNR and FQNEAQ (reference sequence). Germline trimming cut 4 bases from V and 6 bases from J; bases unmatched to any gene: 9. The CDR3 is 15 amino acids.

The V gene is TRBV6-5, the J gene TRBJ2-7; 13 bases agree with TRBD2. V trimming: 6 bases; J trimming: 2 bases; junction bases outside the gene matches: 4. The germline V gene encodes CDR1 MNHEY and CDR2 SVGAGI. The CDR3 is made up of 15 amino acids. CDR3: CASSRTSGGAYEQYF. CDR3 DNA sequence: TGTGCCAGCAGCCGCACTAGCGGGGGGGCCTACGAGCAGTACTTC.

V is TRBV19 and J is TRBJ1-4; unclear D gene. This CDR3 region has 16 residues. The germline CDR1 and CDR2 sequences are LNHDA and SQIVND (reference sequence). Trimming left V 4 bases short and J 0 bases short, with 12 bases between. The CDR3 region is CASSNHRGATNEKLFF. The DNA of the CDR3 is TGTGCCAGTAGTAACCACCGCGGAGCAACTAATGAAAAACTGTTTTTT.

The rearrangement uses TRBV27 and TRBJ2-7, with TRBD1 matching over 9 bases. Germline V lookup: CDR1 MNHEY, CDR2 SMNVEV (reference sequence). This CDR3 has 15 residues. The V gene end was trimmed by 2 bases and the J gene end by 1 base; junction bases not matched to a gene: 3. The CDR3 is CASSLGTGRSYEQYF. CDR3 nucleotide sequence: TGTGCCAGCAGTTTAGGGACAGGGAGGTCCTACGAGCAGTACTTC.

The chain has TRBV7-6 and TRBJ1-2, with TRBD1 identical over 10 bases. CDR3 length: 15 residues. V dropped 0 bases and J dropped 8; count of bases not matched to a gene: 6. Germline lookup yields CDR1 SGHVS and CDR2 FNYEAQ. As DNA, the CDR3 is TGTGCCAGCAGCTTAGCCTTGGGACAGGGGTCGGGCTACACCTTC. It encodes CASSLALGQGSGYTF.

The V and J genes are TRBV7-9 and TRBJ2-7; D is undetermined. Germline assignment: CDR1 SEHNR and CDR2 FQNEAQ (reference sequence). Trimming took off 3 bases at V and 4 bases at J, with 7 bases between the two ends. The CDR3 loop spans 12 amino acids. CDR3 in amino acids: CASSFSGYEQYF. The CDR3 DNA follows: TGTGCCAGCAGCTTTTCCGGTTACGAGCAGTACTTC.

This chain connects TRBV10-1 to TRBJ1-5; D call uncertain. CDR3 length: 13 amino acids. V was pared by 4 bases and J by 4 bases, with 8 bases between. Germline CDR1 is WNHNN and CDR2 is SYGVQD (reference sequence). The CDR3 spells CASSATGNQPQHF. Here the CDR3 DNA reads TGCGCCAGCAGTGCGACTGGGAATCAGCCCCAGCATTTT.

The gene calls are TRBV10-2 and TRBJ1-1, with TRBD1 as a possible D gene (5 bases). V dropped 0 bases and J dropped 0 bases, with 11 bases sitting between them. Germline assignment: CDR1 WSHSY and CDR2 SAAADI. The length of the CDR3 is 16 residues. CDR3 region: CASSESRGGLNTEAFF. DNA of the CDR3: TGCGCCAGCAGTGAGTCCCGGGGGGGGTTGAACACTGAAGCTTTCTTT.